The 5 T cell receptor beta chains given below trace back to one sample, sequenced in a study of cytomegalovirus exposure and HLA in healthy donors. The primer mix had 60 Vbeta and 13 Jbeta primers. Profiling relied on immunoSEQ multiplex PCR, and the TCRdb table lists in-frame clones only, not all of them. This sample has 250,000 to 350,000 clones, with about 66% found just once. What was sequenced was PBMCs. These receptors were taken from a female donor in good health and CMV-seronegative.

V is TRBV21-1 and J is TRBJ2-7; the table's D gene call, TRBD2, was not cross checked with the DNA. TRBV21-1 represents a pseudogene. The CDR3 consists of 14 residues. CDR3 in amino acids: CASRATSGSYEQYF. DNA for the CDR3: TGTGCCAGCAGGGCAACTAGCGGGAGTTACGAGCAGTACTTC.

This clone was seen more than once but under ten times. The CDR3 spells CASSLALTVNTEAFF. The DNA for the CDR3 is TGTGCCAGCAGCTTAGCTCTCACGGTGAACACTGAAGCTTTCTTT. The chain combines TRBV7-9 with TRBJ1-1; D ambiguous. Germline CDR1 reads SEHNR; CDR2 reads FQNEAQ (reference sequence). Between the trimmed V and J ends, which lost 0 bases and 0 bases, there was a span of 8 bases. This CDR3 has 15 amino acids. The whole variable domain, filled in from reference TRBV7-9 and TRBJ1-1, reads DTGVSQNPRHKITKRGQNVTFRCDPISEHNRLYWYRQTLGQGPEFLTYFQNEAQLEKSRLLSDRFSAERPKGSFSTLEIQRTEQGDSAMYLCASSLALTVNTEAFFGQGTRLTVV.

The chain uses TRBV7-8 and TRBJ1-5; TRBD1 agrees at 8 bases. The CDR3 is 15 amino acids. Trimming removed 5 bases from V and 4 bases from J; junction bases left unmatched: 7. Germline CDR1 reads SGHVS; CDR2 reads FQNEAQ. The CDR3 sequence is CASSGGDRPNQPQHF. The CDR3 DNA is TGTGCCAGCAGCGGGGGGGACAGGCCTAATCAGCCCCAGCATTTT. Based on the CDR3 plus reference TRBV7-8 and TRBJ1-5, the full variable domain is GAGVSQSPRYKVAKRGQDVALRCDPISGHVSLFWYQQALGQGPEFLTYFQNEAQLDKSGLPSDRFFAERPEGSVSTLKIQRTQQEDSAVYLCASSGGDRPNQPQHFGDGTRLSIL.

The chain couples TRBV10-3 to TRBJ1-2; TRBD1 might be the D (5 bases). V was cut by 4 bases and J by 7 bases, with 13 bases left in between. Germline CDR1 is ENHRY and CDR2 is SYGVKD. The CDR3 loop spans 13 amino acids. The CDR3, as DNA: TGTGCCATCAGTGTCCCCAGGGAAAGTGGCTACACCTTC. Its protein is CAISVPRESGYTF.

This sequence joins TRBV5-4 and TRBJ2-1; 7 bases agree with TRBD1. The CDR3 loop spans 13 amino acids. V trimming: 2 bases; J trimming: 6 bases; junction bases outside the gene matches: 2. Germline CDR1 SGHNT, CDR2 YYREEE (reference sequence). The CDR3 loop is CASSFGTVNEQFF. The CDR3 region has the DNA TGTGCCAGCAGCTTCGGGACAGTCAATGAGCAGTTCTTC.